Reported below is one TCR beta chain. The data are from a study of blood T cell repertoires in COVID-19. The wider study: PBMCs, B-cell-depleted T cells, or T cells were the source of the cDNA or gDNA that made up the material.

From germline, CDR1 is MNHEY and CDR2 SVGAGI. V was trimmed by 8 bases and J by 4 bases, leaving 9 bases between them. The CDR3 totals 12 residues. As originally analysed: Reference gene primer amplification yielded estimated nucleated cell counts. Sequencing was performed with immunoSEQ multiplex PCR; in TCRdb, only in-frame clones are kept and a portion is missing. Clone size and the V and J calls come from that table; the DNA yielded D and trimming. The sample yields approximately 200,000 clones, around 94% seen once. J is TRBJ1-3 and V is TRBV6-5; D is undetermined. Material: peripheral blood. The receptor was derived from a man aged 25-45 years with COVID-19, enrolled during active disease. The CDR3 spells CASVAAGNTIYF. Here the CDR3 DNA reads TGTGCCAGCGTGGCTGCCGGAAACACCATATATTTT.